The 2 T cell receptor beta chains in this list originate from one sample, sequenced in a study of blood T cells in healthy people across ages. Together with a sample-barcoded 5' primer, a J-beta primer mix was included in a second PCR lasting roughly 6 to 12 cycles. Via MiXCR, TCRdb re-called the 5' RACE reads, giving one row per CDR3 protein. Of over a million distinct CDR3 sequences in the sample, almost 25% were seen once. Another study also made use of these data, one on T cells of mothers and their children.

Sequenced sample: blood. Receptors were obtained from a girl aged 2 to 9 in good health.

The chain links TRBV5-1 to TRBJ2-1; D may be TRBD2 (5 bases). V shed 2 bases and J shed 0 bases, with 9 bases lying between them. The CDR3 sequence is 15 residues long. Germline V gene data show CDR1 as SGHRS and CDR2 as YFSETQ. CDR3 bases: TGCGCCAGCAGCTTACAGCGGAGCTCCTACAATGAGCAGTTCTTC. This encodes CASSLQRSSYNEQFF.

This clonotype turned up a few times. The gene calls are TRBV10-3 and TRBJ2-1; D not resolved. The V and J ends lost 0 bases and 3 bases respectively, with 9 bases between them. The CDR3 runs 15 residues. Germline CDR1 reads ENHRY; CDR2 reads SYGVKD. The CDR3 DNA sequence: TGTGCCATCAGTGAGTCAAGAGGAAGCTACAATGAGCAGTTCTTC. Translated: CAISESRGSYNEQFF.